This entry is about one T cell receptor (beta chain). Germline CDR1 and CDR2: MNHNY and SVGAGI (reference sequence). Trimming took off 4 bases at V and 2 bases at J, with 13 bases between the two ends. The CDR3 is 15 amino acids. This specimen belongs to a study of blood T cell repertoires in COVID-19. Method: immunoSEQ multiplex PCR; TCRdb's copy keeps in-frame clones and lacks some. This repertoire shows 350,000 to 400,000 clones, more than 70% found once; its top ten account for around 3%. The genes are TRBV6-6 and TRBJ2-3, with a possible D match to TRBD2 (6 bases). Sequenced material: peripheral blood. The TCR originated in a woman in her twenties or thirties with COVID-19, enrolled during active disease. Here the CDR3 DNA reads TGTGCCAGCAGTTCCCTACCGGGGGTCACAGATACGCAGTATTTT. Protein sequence: CASSSLPGVTDTQYF.